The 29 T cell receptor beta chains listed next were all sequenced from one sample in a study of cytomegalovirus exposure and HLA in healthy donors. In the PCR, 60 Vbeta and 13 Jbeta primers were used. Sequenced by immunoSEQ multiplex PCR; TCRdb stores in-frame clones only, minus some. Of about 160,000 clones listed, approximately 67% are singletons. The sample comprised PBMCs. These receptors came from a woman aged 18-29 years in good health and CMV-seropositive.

The CDR3 bases are TGCGCCAGCAGCTTGGCGGACAGGGGTAGTTCACCCCTCCACTTT. It specifies CASSLADRGSSPLHF. This rearrangement joins TRBV5-1 to TRBJ1-6; 9 bases line up with TRBD1. The trim removed 0 bases at V and 9 bases at J, leaving 4 bases unmatched. This CDR3 spans 15 amino acids. CDR1 and CDR2 (germline): SGHRS, YFSETQ.

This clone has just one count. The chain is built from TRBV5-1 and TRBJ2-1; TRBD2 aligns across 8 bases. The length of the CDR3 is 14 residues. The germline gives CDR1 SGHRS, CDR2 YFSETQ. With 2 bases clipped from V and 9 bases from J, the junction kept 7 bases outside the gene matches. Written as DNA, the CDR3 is TGCGCCAGCAGCTTAGACGGGAGGGTAGGTGAGCAGTTCTTC. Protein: CASSLDGRVGEQFF.

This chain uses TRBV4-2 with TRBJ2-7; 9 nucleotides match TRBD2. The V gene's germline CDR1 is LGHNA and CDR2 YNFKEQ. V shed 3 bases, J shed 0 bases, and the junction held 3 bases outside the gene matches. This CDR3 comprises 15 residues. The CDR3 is CASSHSTSGSYEQYF. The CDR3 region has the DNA TGTGCCAGCAGCCACTCGACTAGCGGCTCCTACGAGCAGTACTTC.

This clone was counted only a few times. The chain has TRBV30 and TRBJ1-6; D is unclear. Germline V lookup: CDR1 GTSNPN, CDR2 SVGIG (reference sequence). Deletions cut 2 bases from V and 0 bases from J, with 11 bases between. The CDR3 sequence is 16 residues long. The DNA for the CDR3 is TGTGCCTGGAGTCCACTAATGAGCTCCTATAATTCACCCCTCCACTTT. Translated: CAWSPLMSSYNSPLHF. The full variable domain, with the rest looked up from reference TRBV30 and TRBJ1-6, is SQTIHQWPATLVQPVGSPLSLECTVEGTSNPNLYWYRQAAGRGLQLLFYSVGIGQISSEVPQNLSASRPQDRQFILSSKKLLLSDSGFYLCAWSPLMSSYNSPLHFGNGTRLTVT.

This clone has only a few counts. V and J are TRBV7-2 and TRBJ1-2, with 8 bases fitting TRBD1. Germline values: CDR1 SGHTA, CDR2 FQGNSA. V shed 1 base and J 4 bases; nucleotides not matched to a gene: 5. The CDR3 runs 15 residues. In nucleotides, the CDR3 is TGTGCCAGCAGCTTAGGGGCAGGGGGCCTCTATGGCTACACCTTC. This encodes CASSLGAGGLYGYTF.

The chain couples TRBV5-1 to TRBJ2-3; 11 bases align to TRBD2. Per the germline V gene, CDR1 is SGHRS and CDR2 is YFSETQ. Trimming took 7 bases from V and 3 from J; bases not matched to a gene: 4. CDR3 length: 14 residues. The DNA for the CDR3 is TGCGCCAGCTTAGCGGGGGGGCCGACAGATACGCAGTATTTT. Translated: CASLAGGPTDTQYF.

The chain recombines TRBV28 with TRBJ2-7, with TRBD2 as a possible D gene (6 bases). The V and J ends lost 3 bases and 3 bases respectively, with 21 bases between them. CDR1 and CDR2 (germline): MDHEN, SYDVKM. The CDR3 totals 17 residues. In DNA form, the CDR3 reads TGTGCCAGCAGTTTCCTCCATCGCGGGGAGGCTGTCTACGAGCAGTACTTC. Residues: CASSFLHRGEAVYEQYF.

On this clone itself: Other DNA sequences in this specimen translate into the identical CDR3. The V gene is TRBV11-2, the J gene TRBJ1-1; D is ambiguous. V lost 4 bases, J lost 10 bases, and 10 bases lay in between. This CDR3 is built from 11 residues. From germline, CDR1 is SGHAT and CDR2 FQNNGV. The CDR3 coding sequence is TGTGCCAGCAGCTCACGAGGCGGAGCTTTCTTT. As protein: CASSSRGGAFF.

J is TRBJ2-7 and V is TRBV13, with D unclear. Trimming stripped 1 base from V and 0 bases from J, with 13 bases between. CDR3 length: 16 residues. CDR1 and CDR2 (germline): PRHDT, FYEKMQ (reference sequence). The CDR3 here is CASSLVRRPLSYEQYF. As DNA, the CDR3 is TGTGCCAGCAGCTTAGTACGCAGGCCTCTCTCCTACGAGCAGTACTTC.

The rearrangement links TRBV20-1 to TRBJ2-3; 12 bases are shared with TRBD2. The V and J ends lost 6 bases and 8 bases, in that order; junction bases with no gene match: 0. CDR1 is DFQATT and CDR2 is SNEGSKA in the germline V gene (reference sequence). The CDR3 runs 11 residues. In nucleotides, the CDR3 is TGCAGTGCACTAGCGGGGGGTACGCAGTATTTT. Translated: CSALAGGTQYF.

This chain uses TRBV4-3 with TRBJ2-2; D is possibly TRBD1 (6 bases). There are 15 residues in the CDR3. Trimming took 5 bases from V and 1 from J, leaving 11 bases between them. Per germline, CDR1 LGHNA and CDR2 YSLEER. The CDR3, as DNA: TGCGCCAGCAGCGATGGACAGAAGAACACCGGGGAGCTGTTTTTT. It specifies CASSDGQKNTGELFF.

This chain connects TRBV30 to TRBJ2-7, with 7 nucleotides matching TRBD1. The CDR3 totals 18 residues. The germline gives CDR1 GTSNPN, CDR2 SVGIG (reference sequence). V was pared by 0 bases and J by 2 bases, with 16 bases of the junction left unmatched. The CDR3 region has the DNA TGTGCCTGGAGTGTACCCCTCCGGGGCAGGGGGATGGCCTACGAGCAGTACTTC. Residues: CAWSVPLRGRGMAYEQYF.

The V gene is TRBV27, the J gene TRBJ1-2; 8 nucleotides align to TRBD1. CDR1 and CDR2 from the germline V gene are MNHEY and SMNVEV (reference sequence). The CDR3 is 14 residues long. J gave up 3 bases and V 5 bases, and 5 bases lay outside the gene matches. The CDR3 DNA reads TGTGCCAGCAGTAGGACAGGGACCGACTATGGCTACACCTTC. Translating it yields CASSRTGTDYGYTF.

CDR3 nucleotides: TGTGCCAGCGGAGGGCGCTTGCACAATGAGCAGTTCTTC. Its protein is CASGGRLHNEQFF. The chain has TRBV27 and TRBJ2-1; D might be TRBD2 (6 bases). The CDR3 totals 13 residues. Germline CDR1 reads MNHEY; CDR2 reads SMNVEV (reference sequence). V lost 8 bases and J lost 5, with 13 bases in between.

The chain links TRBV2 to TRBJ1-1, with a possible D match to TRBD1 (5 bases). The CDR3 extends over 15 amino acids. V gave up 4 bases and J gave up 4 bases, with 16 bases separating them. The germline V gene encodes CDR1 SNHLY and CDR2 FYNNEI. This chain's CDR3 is CASSVEGGGSTEAFF. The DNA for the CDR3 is TGTGCCAGCAGTGTTGAGGGCGGGGGTTCCACTGAAGCTTTCTTT.

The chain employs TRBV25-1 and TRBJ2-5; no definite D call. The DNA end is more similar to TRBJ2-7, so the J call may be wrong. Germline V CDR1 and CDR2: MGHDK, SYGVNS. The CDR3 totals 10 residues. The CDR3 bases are TGTGCCAGCAGTGACTACGAGCAGTACTTC. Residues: CASSDYEQYF.

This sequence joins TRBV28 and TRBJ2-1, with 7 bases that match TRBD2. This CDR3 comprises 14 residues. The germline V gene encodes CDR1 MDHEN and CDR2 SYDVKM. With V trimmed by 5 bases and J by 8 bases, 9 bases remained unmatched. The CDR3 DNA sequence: TGTGCCAGCAGTCCGACGGGACTACAACATGAGCAGTTCTTC. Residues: CASSPTGLQHEQFF.

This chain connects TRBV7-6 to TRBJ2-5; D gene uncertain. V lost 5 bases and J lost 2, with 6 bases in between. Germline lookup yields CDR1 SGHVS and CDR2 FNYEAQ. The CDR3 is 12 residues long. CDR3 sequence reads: CASSPSQETQYF. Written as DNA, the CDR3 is TGTGCCAGCAGCCCTTCTCAAGAGACCCAGTACTTC. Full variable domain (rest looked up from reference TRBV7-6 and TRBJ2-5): GAGVSQSPRYKVTKRGQDVALRCDPISGHVSLYWYRQALGQGPEFLTYFNYEAQQDKSGLPNDRFSAERPEGSISTLTIQRTEQRDSAMYRCASSPSQETQYFGPGTRLLVL.

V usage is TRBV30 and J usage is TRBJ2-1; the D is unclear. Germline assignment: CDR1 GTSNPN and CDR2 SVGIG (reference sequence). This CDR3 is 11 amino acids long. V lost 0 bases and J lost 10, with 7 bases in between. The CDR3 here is CAWSVEMEQFF. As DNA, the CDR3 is TGTGCCTGGAGTGTAGAGATGGAGCAGTTCTTC.

The CDR3 loop is CATEKGQGDQPQHF. CDR3 nucleotides: TGTGCCACCGAAAAAGGACAGGGGGATCAGCCCCAGCATTTT. The chain joins TRBV19 to TRBJ1-5, with TRBD1 identical over 10 bases. J lost 5 bases, V lost 10 bases, and 8 bases had no gene match. Looked up from germline, CDR1 is LNHDA and CDR2 is SQIVND (reference sequence). The CDR3 is 14 amino acids.

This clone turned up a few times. CDR3 in amino acids: CASSLSADRAPFF. The CDR3 DNA is TGTGCCAGCAGTTTATCTGCGGACAGGGCGCCTTTCTTT. This sequence joins TRBV27 and TRBJ1-1, with TRBD1 identical over 8 bases. The germline V gene encodes CDR1 MNHEY and CDR2 SMNVEV (reference sequence). Trimming took 0 bases from V and 12 from J; bases not matched to a gene: 6. The CDR3 length is 13 residues.

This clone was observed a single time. The CDR3 DNA follows: TGTGCCAGCAGTCTAAGAGGGGCGGGACCCCATTGGGGGGACAATGAGCAGTTCTTC. It specifies CASSLRGAGPHWGDNEQFF. V is TRBV28 and J is TRBJ2-1; D is perhaps TRBD2 (6 bases). This CDR3 is 19 amino acids long. V lost 5 bases and J 5 bases, leaving 28 bases between the germline ends. The germline CDR1 and CDR2 sequences are MDHEN and SYDVKM.

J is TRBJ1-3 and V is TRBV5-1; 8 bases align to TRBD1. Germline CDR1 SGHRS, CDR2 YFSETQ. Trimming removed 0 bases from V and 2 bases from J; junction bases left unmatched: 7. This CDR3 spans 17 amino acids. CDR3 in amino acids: CASSLADGTGTGNTIYF. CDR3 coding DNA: TGCGCCAGCAGCTTGGCCGACGGGACAGGTACTGGAAACACCATATATTTT.

The CDR3 DNA reads as TGCGCCAGCAGCCAGACAGAACAGGGGGGATATGTCTGTACCTTC. Its protein is CASSQTEQGGYVCTF. The chain couples TRBV4-3 to TRBJ1-2; 8 bases agree with TRBD1. V shed 3 bases, J shed 14 bases, and the junction held 17 bases outside the gene matches. In germline, CDR1 is LGHNA, CDR2 YSLEER. The CDR3 totals 15 residues.

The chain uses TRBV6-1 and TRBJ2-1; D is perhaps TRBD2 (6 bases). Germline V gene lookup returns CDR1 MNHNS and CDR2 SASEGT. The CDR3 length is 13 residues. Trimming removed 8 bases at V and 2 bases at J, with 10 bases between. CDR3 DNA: TGTGCCAGCCGACTAGATCCCTACAATGAGCAGTTCTTC. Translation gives CASRLDPYNEQFF.

As DNA, the CDR3 is TGCGCCAGCAGCTTGGTGGGGGGGACAGGCGGTACAGTAAGCACTGAAGCTTTCTTT. This encodes CASSLVGGTGGTVSTEAFF. The chain employs TRBV5-1 and TRBJ1-1, with TRBD1 identical over 8 bases. V lost 0 bases and J lost 4; bases outside the gene matches: 17. This CDR3 is 19 amino acids long. The germline gives CDR1 SGHRS, CDR2 YFSETQ.

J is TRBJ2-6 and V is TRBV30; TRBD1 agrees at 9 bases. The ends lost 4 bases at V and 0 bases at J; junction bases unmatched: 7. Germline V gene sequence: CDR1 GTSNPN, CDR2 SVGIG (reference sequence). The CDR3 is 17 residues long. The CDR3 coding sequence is TGTGCCTGGACTAGGGACAGGGCCATCTCTGGGGCCAACGTCCTGACTTTC. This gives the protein CAWTRDRAISGANVLTF.

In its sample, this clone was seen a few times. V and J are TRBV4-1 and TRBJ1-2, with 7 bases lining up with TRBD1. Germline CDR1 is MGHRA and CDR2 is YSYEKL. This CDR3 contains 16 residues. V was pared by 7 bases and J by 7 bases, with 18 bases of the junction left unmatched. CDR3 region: CASTLNEGAIVGGYTF. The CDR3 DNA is TGCGCCAGCACTTTAAACGAGGGGGCAATAGTGGGTGGCTACACCTTC.

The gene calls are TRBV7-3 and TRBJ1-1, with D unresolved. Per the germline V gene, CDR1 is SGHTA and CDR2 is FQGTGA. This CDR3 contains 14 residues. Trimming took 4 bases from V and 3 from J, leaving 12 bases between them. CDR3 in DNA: TGTGCCAGCAGCTGGAACGACGGAGACACTGAAGCTTTCTTT. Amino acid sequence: CASSWNDGDTEAFF.